Each of the 8 T cell receptor beta chains below was sequenced from the same sample in a study of blood T cell repertoires in COVID-19. The data were produced by immunoSEQ multiplex PCR, yet TCRdb's version contains in-frame clones alone and is incomplete. The repertoire holds roughly 240,000 clones, 70% to 90% seen once, with over 0.85% in the top ten. Sample: PBMCs or T cells enriched from blood (not recorded which). The receptor source for this set is a man in his fifties who had been exposed to COVID-19.

This chain joins TRBV7-2 and TRBJ2-1; 9 positions agree with TRBD2. CDR3 length: 15 residues. From germline, CDR1 is SGHTA and CDR2 FQGNSA. Losses at the gene ends were 1 base for V and 9 bases for J; bases not matched to a gene: 7. Here the CDR3 reads CASSLEVAGAFEQFF. The CDR3 DNA sequence: TGTGCCAGCAGCTTAGAAGTAGCGGGGGCTTTTGAGCAGTTCTTC.

This clone has only a few counts. The rearrangement uses TRBV6-5 and TRBJ2-5; D is perhaps TRBD2 (5 bases). V lost 2 bases and J 0 bases, leaving 10 bases between the germline ends. The CDR3 is made up of 15 amino acids. From germline, CDR1 is MNHEY and CDR2 SVGAGI. In nucleotides, the CDR3 is TGTGCCAGCAGTTACAGCACTAGTTACCAAGAGACCCAGTACTTC. This codes for CASSYSTSYQETQYF.

This sequence joins TRBV6-5 and TRBJ1-1, with TRBD1 identical over 8 bases. Germline V gene lookup returns CDR1 MNHEY and CDR2 SVGAGI. V lost 3 bases, J lost 9 bases, and 6 bases stayed unmatched. The CDR3 is 13 amino acids. The CDR3 DNA sequence: TGTGCCAGCAGTTATCGCGGACAGGGAAAAGCTTTCTTT. This codes for CASSYRGQGKAFF.

The chain uses TRBV10-3 and TRBJ2-3, with unresolved D. Trimming cost V 0 bases and J 3 bases, with 13 bases left between them. The CDR3 is 16 residues long. Germline CDR1 and CDR2: ENHRY and SYGVKD. In nucleotides, the CDR3 is TGTGCCATCAGTGAGTCTCAGGCGATATCGACAGATACGCAGTATTTT. The encoded protein is CAISESQAISTDTQYF.

CDR3 coding DNA: TGTGCCAGCAGTTTTACAGGGGACACCGGGGAGCTGTTTTTT. The encoded protein is CASSFTGDTGELFF. V usage is TRBV28 and J usage is TRBJ2-2, with 7 bases identical to TRBD1. CDR1 MDHEN and CDR2 SYDVKM come from the germline V gene. The CDR3 consists of 14 residues. V shed 3 bases and J 3 bases; nucleotides not matched to a gene: 1.

V is TRBV30 and J is TRBJ2-2; TRBD1 matches at 9 bases. The CDR3 length is 14 residues. V lost 5 bases and J lost 7; bases outside the gene matches: 8. CDR1 GTSNPN and CDR2 SVGIG come from the germline V gene (reference sequence). CDR3 nucleotide sequence: TGTGCCTGGGTTAAGACAGGGGGGGTCGGGGAGCTGTTTTTT. It translates to CAWVKTGGVGELFF.

J is TRBJ2-1 and V is TRBV3-1 (or the pseudogene TRBV3-2); the D gene is possibly TRBD2 (7 bases). Trimming removed 4 bases from V and 2 bases from J, with 12 bases in between. The CDR3 loop spans 15 amino acids. Germline CDR1 LGHDT, CDR2 YNNKEL (reference sequence). The CDR3 reads CASSPPGGPYNEQFF. The DNA of the CDR3 is TGTGCCAGCAGCCCCCCGGGGGGCCCCTACAATGAGCAGTTCTTC.

J is TRBJ1-5 and V is TRBV9; TRBD1 aligns across 7 bases. CDR1 SGDLS and CDR2 YYNGEE come from the germline V gene. This CDR3 is built from 17 residues. The J segment lost 2 bases and the V segment lost 6 bases, leaving 14 bases of the junction unmatched. Here the CDR3 DNA reads TGTGCCAGCACCAAAAAGGAGGGGGCAAGGTGCAATCAGCCCCAGCATTTT. Translation gives CASTKKEGARCNQPQHF. Filled out from reference TRBV9 and TRBJ1-5, the complete variable domain reads DSGVTQTPKHLITATGQRVTLRCSPRSGDLSVYWYQQSLDQGLQFLIQYYNGEERAKGNILERFSAQQFPDLHSELNLSSLELGDSALYFCASTKKEGARCNQPQHFGDGTRLSIL.